This T cell receptor beta chain originates from a study of blood T cell repertoires in COVID-19. The wider study: Italy, Spain and the United States were the sources of the convalescent and acute COVID-19 samples. Sources were T cells, B-cell-depleted T cells, or PBMCs; the material itself was cDNA or gDNA.

The CDR3 length is 14 residues. Trimming left V 8 bases short and J 4 bases short, with 15 bases between. The V gene's germline CDR1 is MNHEY and CDR2 SMNVEV (reference sequence). The sample holds a few counts of this clone. Original methodology: Estimation of nucleated cell counts was performed using reference gene primer amplification. Profiling relied on immunoSEQ multiplex PCR, and the TCRdb table lists in-frame clones only, not all of them. From that table come the V and J calls and clone size; the DNA was used to work out D and trimming. This table holds 210,000 or so clones, around 90% found once.

This clonotype was obtained from a man in his forties or fifties with acute or convalescent COVID-19. The gene calls are TRBV27 and TRBJ2-1; D perhaps matches TRBD2 (6 bases). The sequenced material came from peripheral blood. CDR3 bases: TGTGCCAGCGGACCCGGACTAACATACAATGAGCAGTTCTTC. Its protein is CASGPGLTYNEQFF.